One sample yielded the 3 T cell receptor beta chains listed below, sequenced in a study of post-analysis software for immune sequencing data. Notes on the study in general: When patients were compared with controls, five TRBV segments were more frequent, TRBV5-6, TRBV5-1 and TRBV20-1 among them.

Their cognate antigens are unknown. Unique molecular identifiers tagged the TCR beta cDNA libraries. TCRdb ran MiXCR on the PCR reads and lists one entry per CDR3 protein. The sample contains some 700,000 distinct CDR3 sequences, 55% to 60% of which appear only once. The sample consisted of blood. The receptors derive from a girl under 10 years old with multiple sclerosis.

The chain recombines TRBV7-2 with TRBJ2-7; tentatively, D is TRBD1 or TRBD2 (5 bases each). The better agreement between TRBJ2-4 and the DNA end casts doubt on the J call. CDR3 size: 13 residues. Germline-derived CDR1 and CDR2 are SGHTA and FQGNSA. DNA of the CDR3: TGTGCCAGCGGACGCCAAGAGGGGAGCATTCAGTACTTC. Translation: CASGRQEGSIQYF.

This clonotype was counted ten times or more. The rearrangement uses TRBV5-1 and TRBJ2-4, with 12 bases lining up with TRBD2. Germline V lookup: CDR1 SGHRS, CDR2 YFSETQ. V dropped 6 bases and J dropped 7; count of bases not matched to a gene: 5. The CDR3 sequence is 14 residues long. CDR3 nucleotides: TGCGCCAGCACCCTGGGGACTAGCGGGAACATTCAGTACTTC. This gives the protein CASTLGTSGNIQYF. Drawing the rest from reference TRBV5-1 and TRBJ2-4, the complete variable domain is KAGVTQTPRYLIKTRGQQVTLSCSPISGHRSVSWYQQTPGQGLQFLFEYFSETQRNKGNFPGRFSGRQFSNSRSEMNVSTLELGDSALYLCASTLGTSGNIQYFGAGTRLSVL.

The chain has TRBV10-2 and TRBJ2-5; 8 bases are shared with TRBD1. Trimming at V came to 4 bases and at J to 2 bases, leaving 3 bases not matched to a gene. The CDR3 totals 14 residues. Germline V gene sequence: CDR1 WSHSY, CDR2 SAAADI. CDR3 in DNA: TGCGCCAGCAGTGCAGGGGGCGGTCAAGAGACCCAGTACTTC. It codes for CASSAGGGQETQYF.